Here is one T cell receptor (beta chain) with its context. V was clipped by 1 base and J by 12 bases, with 18 bases between them. Germline V gives CDR1 SEHNR, CDR2 FQNEAQ (reference sequence). This CDR3 has 15 residues. This sample was taken from a study of T cells in Graves' hyperthyroidism and ophthalmopathy. TCR beta CDR3 region amplification was performed from RNA transcripts. First-round RT-PCR of the TCR CDR3 relied on the HTBI primer set. TCRdb itself ran the multiplex PCR reads through MiXCR, one entry per CDR3 protein. This sample has 500,000 or so distinct CDR3 sequences; 17% occur once, and the top ten carry approximately 18%.

The genes are TRBV7-9 and TRBJ1-4; weak D call: TRBD1 (6 bases). Sequencing input: blood. This receptor was identified in a woman aged 18-29 years with Graves' ophthalmopathy. The CDR3 DNA follows: TGTGCCAGCAGCTTAGTGCAGGGGACGATGGGAGAACTGTTTTTT. This gives the protein CASSLVQGTMGELFF.